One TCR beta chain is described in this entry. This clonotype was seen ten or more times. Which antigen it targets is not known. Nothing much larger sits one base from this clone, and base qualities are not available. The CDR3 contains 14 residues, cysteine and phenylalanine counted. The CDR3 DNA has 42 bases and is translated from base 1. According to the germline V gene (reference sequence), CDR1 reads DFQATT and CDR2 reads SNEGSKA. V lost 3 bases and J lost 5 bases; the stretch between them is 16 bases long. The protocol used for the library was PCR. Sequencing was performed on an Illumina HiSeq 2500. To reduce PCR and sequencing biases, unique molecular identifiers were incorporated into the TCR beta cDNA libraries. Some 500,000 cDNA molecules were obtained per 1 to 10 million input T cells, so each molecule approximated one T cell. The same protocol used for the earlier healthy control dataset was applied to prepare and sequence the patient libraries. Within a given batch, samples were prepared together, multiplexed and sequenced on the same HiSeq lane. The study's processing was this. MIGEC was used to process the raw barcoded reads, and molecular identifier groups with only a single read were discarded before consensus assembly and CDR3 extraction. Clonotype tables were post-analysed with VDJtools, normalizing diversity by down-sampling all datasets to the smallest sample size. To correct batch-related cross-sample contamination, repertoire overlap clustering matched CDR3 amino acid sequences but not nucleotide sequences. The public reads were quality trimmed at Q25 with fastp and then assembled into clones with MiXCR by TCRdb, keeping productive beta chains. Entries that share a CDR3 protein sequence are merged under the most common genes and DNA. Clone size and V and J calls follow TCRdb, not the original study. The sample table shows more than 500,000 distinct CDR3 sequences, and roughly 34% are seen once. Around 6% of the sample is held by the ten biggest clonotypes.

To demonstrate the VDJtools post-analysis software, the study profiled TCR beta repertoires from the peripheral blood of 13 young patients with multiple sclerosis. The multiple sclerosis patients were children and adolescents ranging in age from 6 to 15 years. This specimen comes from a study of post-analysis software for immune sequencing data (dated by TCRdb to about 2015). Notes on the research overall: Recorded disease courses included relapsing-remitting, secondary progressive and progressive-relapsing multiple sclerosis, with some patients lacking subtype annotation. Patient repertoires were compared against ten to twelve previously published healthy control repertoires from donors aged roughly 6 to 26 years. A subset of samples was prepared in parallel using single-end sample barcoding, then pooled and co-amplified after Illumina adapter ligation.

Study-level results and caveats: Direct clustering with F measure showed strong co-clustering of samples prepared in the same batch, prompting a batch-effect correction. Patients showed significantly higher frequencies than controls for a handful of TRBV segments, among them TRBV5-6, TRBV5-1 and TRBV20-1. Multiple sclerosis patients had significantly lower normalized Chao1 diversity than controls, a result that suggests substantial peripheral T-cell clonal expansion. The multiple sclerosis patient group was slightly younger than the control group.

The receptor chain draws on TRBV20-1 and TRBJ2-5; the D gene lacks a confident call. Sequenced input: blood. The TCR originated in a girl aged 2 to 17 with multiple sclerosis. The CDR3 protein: CSARAVGRRETQYF. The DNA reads TGCAGTGCTAGGGCTGTGGGTCGCCGGGAGACCCAGTACTTC.